Listed here are 15 T cell receptor beta chains from one sample, sequenced in a study of T cells after yellow fever vaccination. One entry per CDR3 protein, called by TCRdb with MiXCR from the 5' RACE reads. This repertoire shows around 350,000 distinct CDR3 sequences, roughly 12% found once; its top ten account for about 17%. Source: PBMCs, taken on the day of the first yellow fever vaccination. The receptors were gathered from a man aged 18-30 years who received the YFV17D yellow fever vaccine.

The sample holds many counts of this clonotype. This chain uses TRBV3-1 with TRBJ1-2; TRBD1 is a possible D gene (6 bases). This CDR3 has 15 amino acids. V lost 0 bases to trimming and J lost 3 bases, with 11 bases between them. The germline gives CDR1 LGHDT, CDR2 YNNKEL (reference sequence). CDR3 nucleotide sequence: TGTGCCAGCAGCCAAGAAGAGGGGGGCTACTATGGCTACACCTTC. This codes for CASSQEEGGYYGYTF.

This clonotype was recorded a few times. The chain is built from TRBV18 and TRBJ2-1; 9 bases map to TRBD1. CDR1 is KGHSH, CDR2 LQKENI, per germline. This CDR3 is 16 amino acids long. V shed 4 bases, J shed 7 bases, and the junction held 11 bases outside the gene matches. The CDR3 loop reads CASSLHDRGLGNEQFF. CDR3 DNA: TGTGCCAGCTCACTGCACGACAGGGGGTTGGGGAATGAGCAGTTCTTC.

The rearrangement links TRBV4-2 to TRBJ2-3; 9 nucleotides line up with TRBD2. Germline V gene lookup returns CDR1 LGHNA and CDR2 YNFKEQ. V shed 0 bases, J shed 4 bases, and the junction held 11 bases outside the gene matches. CDR3 length equals 18 residues. In DNA, the CDR3 is TGTGCCAGCAGCCAAGATGGGTTCGGCGGGGGGGCCGCAGATACGCAGTATTTT. It codes for CASSQDGFGGGAADTQYF.

This clonotype was counted a single time. CDR3 DNA: TGTGCCTTCCTGGCTAGCGGGGGGCCCACAGATACGCAGTATTTT. As protein: CAFLASGGPTDTQYF. The V gene is TRBV2, the J gene TRBJ2-3; 11 bases map to TRBD2. CDR3 size: 15 residues. V was pared by 11 bases and J by 2 bases, with 9 bases of the junction left unmatched. The germline V gene has CDR1 SNHLY and CDR2 FYNNEI.

CDR3 loop: CASSYSRAGASTDTQYF. Written as DNA, the CDR3 is TGTGCCAGCAGTTACTCCAGAGCGGGGGCTAGCACAGATACGCAGTATTTT. The chain combines TRBV6-5 with TRBJ2-3; 8 bases fit TRBD2. The J segment lost 0 bases and the V segment lost 0 bases, leaving 5 bases of the junction unmatched. Germline V gives CDR1 MNHEY, CDR2 SVGAGI. The CDR3 has 17 amino acids.

V usage is TRBV11-2 and J usage is TRBJ2-5; D remains unclear. The CDR3 contains 17 residues. Trimming pared 7 bases from V and 4 bases from J, leaving 25 bases between. Germline-derived CDR1 and CDR2 are SGHAT and FQNNGV. The CDR3 coding sequence is TGTGCCAGCACGTCCTTACTCACGTCCGGGTCCCGAGAGACCCAGTACTTC. This sequence encodes CASTSLLTSGSRETQYF.

This clonotype was seen a handful of times. V usage is TRBV7-2 and J usage is TRBJ1-6; 10 positions match TRBD1. Germline V gene lookup returns CDR1 SGHTA and CDR2 FQGNSA. This CDR3 has 15 amino acids. The J segment lost 4 bases and the V segment lost 7 bases, leaving 4 bases of the junction unmatched. In DNA, the CDR3 is TGTGCCAGCACCCCGGGACAGGGGTATAATTCACCCCTCCACTTT. Translating it yields CASTPGQGYNSPLHF.

This clonotype was picked up a small number of times. This sequence joins TRBV27 and TRBJ2-5; 7 bases match TRBD2. The V segment lost 3 bases and the J segment 2 bases; nucleotides outside the gene matches: 3. Germline V gene lookup returns CDR1 MNHEY and CDR2 SMNVEV (reference sequence). CDR3 length: 14 residues. The DNA of the CDR3 is TGTGCCAGCAGTTTCGTCGGGGGGCAAGAGACCCAGTACTTC. Encoded protein: CASSFVGGQETQYF.

This clonotype has a handful of counts. V and J are TRBV27 and TRBJ1-1, with D uncertain. V gave up 2 bases and J gave up 1 base, with 5 bases separating them. The germline gives CDR1 MNHEY, CDR2 SMNVEV (reference sequence). This CDR3 is built from 13 residues. The CDR3 DNA follows: TGTGCCAGCAGTTTAAAGGGGAACACTGAAGCTTTCTTT. Translated: CASSLKGNTEAFF.

In its sample, this clonotype was seen a few times. The chain links TRBV12-3 or TRBV12-4 to TRBJ2-7; D may match TRBD1 or TRBD2 (5 bases each). This CDR3 has 14 residues. The germline V and J ends were trimmed by 8 bases and 0 bases, with 14 bases remaining between them. For the CDR3, the DNA is TGTGCCAGCGGGGCCGAGGGCAGCTCCTACGAGCAGTACTTC. Protein product: CASGAEGSSYEQYF.

This clonotype has only a few counts. This chain joins TRBV20-1 and TRBJ2-5, with D possibly being TRBD2 (5 bases). CDR1 DFQATT and CDR2 SNEGSKA come from the germline V gene (reference sequence). V was shortened by 0 bases and J by 0 bases, with 17 bases between the two germline ends. This CDR3 spans 17 amino acids. CDR3 coding DNA: TGCAGTGCTAGAGATACTAGGTGGCAGATGTACCAAGAGACCCAGTACTTC. It specifies CSARDTRWQMYQETQYF.

J is TRBJ2-3 and V is TRBV30, with TRBD1 as a possible D gene (6 bases). The CDR3 spans 15 residues. Germline CDR1 GTSNPN, CDR2 SVGIG (reference sequence). V shed 0 bases and J shed 3 bases, with 13 bases lying between them. The DNA for the CDR3 is TGTGCCTGGAGTGTTGGGGCAGGGGCGACAGATACGCAGTATTTT. This codes for CAWSVGAGATDTQYF.

This clonotype was detected many times. V usage is TRBV4-3 and J usage is TRBJ2-7; D may be TRBD2 (5 bases). With 8 bases removed from V and 4 bases from J, the gap between germline ends came to 30 bases. There are 18 residues in the CDR3. CDR1 is LGHNA and CDR2 is YSLEER in the germline V gene. The CDR3 loop reads CASQPRAERPPNYYEQYV. CDR3 nucleotides: TGCGCCAGCCAGCCAAGGGCGGAGCGGCCCCCTAATTATTACGAGCAGTACGTC.

The V gene is TRBV10-3, the J gene TRBJ1-5, with 7 nucleotides matching TRBD1. The V and J ends lost 3 bases and 9 bases, in that order; junction bases with no gene match: 17. The CDR3 contains 17 residues. CDR1 is ENHRY, CDR2 SYGVKD, per germline. The CDR3 here is CAISDPTTGADYRPQHF. The DNA of the CDR3 is TGTGCCATCAGTGACCCAACAACAGGGGCCGATTATAGGCCCCAGCATTTT.

The V and J genes are TRBV5-1 and TRBJ2-2, with D possibly matching TRBD2 (6 bases). The CDR3 runs 15 residues. V dropped 3 bases and J dropped 1 base, with 10 bases sitting between them. Germline CDR1 is SGHRS and CDR2 is YFSETQ. The CDR3 loop reads CASSWSSGNTGELFF. The CDR3 nucleotides read TGCGCCAGCAGCTGGAGTAGCGGGAACACCGGGGAGCTGTTTTTT.